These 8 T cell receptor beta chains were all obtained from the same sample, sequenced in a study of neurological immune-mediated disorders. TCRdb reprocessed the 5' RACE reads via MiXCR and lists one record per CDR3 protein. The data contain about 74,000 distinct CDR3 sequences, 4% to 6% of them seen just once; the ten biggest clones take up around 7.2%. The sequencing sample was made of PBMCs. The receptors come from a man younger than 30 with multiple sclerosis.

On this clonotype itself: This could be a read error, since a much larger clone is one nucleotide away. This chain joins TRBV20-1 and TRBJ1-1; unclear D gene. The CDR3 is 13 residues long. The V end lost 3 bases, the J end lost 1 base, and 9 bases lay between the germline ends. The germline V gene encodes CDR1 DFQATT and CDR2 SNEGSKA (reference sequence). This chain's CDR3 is CSARRTQNTEAFF. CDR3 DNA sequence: TGCAGTGCTAGGAGGACGCAGAACACTGAAGCTTTCTTT.

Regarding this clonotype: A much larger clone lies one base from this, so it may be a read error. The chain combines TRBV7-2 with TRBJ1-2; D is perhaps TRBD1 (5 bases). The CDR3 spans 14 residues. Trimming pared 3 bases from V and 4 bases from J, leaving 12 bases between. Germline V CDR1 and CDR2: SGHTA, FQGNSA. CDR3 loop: CASSLGGKLYGYTF. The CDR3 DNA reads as TGTGCCAGCAGCTTGGGGGGAAAGCTCTATGGCTACACCTTC.

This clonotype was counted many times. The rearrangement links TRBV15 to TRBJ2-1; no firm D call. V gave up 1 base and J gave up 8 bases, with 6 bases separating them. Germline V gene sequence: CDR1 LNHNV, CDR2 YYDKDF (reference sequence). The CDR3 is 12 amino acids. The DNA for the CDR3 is TGTGCCACCAGCAGAGGAAAGGATGAGCAGTTCTTC. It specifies CATSRGKDEQFF.

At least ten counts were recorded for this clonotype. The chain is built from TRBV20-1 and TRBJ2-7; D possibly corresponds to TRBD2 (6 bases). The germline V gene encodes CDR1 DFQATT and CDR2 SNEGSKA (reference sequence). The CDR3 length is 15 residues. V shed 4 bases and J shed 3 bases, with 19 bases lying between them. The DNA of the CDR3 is TGCAGTGCTACGGATGGGGGGTCGGGGCACTACGAGCAGTACTTC. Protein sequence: CSATDGGSGHYEQYF.

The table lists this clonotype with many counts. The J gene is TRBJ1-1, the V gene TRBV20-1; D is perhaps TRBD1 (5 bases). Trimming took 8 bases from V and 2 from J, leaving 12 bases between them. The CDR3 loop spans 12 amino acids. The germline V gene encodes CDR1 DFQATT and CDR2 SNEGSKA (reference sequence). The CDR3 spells CSPRQGNTEAFF. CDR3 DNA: TGCAGTCCGAGGCAGGGTAACACTGAAGCTTTCTTT.

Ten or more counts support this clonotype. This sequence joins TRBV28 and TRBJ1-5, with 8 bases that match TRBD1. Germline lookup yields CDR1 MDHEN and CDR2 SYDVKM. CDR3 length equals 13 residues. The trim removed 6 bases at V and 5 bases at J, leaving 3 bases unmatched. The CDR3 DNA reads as TGTGCCAGCAGCGACAGGGGAGATCAGCCCCAGCATTTT. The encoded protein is CASSDRGDQPQHF.

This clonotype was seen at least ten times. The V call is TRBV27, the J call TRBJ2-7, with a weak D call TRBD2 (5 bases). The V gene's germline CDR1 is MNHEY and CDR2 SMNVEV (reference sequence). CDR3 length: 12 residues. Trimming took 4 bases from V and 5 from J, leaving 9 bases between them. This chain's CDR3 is CASSSPGNEQYF. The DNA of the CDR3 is TGTGCCAGCAGTTCGCCCGGGAACGAGCAGTACTTC.

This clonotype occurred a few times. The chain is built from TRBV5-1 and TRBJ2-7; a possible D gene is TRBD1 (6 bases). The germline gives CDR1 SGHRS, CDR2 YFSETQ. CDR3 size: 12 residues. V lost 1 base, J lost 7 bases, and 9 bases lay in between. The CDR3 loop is CASSLNREEQYF. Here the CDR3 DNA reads TGCGCCAGCAGCTTGAACAGGGAAGAGCAGTACTTC.